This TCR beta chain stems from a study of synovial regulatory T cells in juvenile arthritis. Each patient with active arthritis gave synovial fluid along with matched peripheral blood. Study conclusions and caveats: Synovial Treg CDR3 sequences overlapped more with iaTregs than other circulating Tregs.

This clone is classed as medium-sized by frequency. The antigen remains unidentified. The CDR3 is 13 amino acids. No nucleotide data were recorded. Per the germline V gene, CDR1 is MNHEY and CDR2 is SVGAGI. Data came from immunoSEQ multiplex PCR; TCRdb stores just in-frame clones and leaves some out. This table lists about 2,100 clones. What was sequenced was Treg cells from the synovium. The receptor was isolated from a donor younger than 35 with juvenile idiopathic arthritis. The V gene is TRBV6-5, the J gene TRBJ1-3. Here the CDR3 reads CASSGGGGNTIYF.